This T cell receptor (beta chain) was recovered during a study of blood T cell repertoires in COVID-19. Assay used: immunoSEQ multiplex PCR; TCRdb lists only in-frame clones, some missing. The sample shows 300,000 to 350,000 clones, around 87% of them seen only once. The CDR3 is 13 amino acids. CDR1 and CDR2 (germline): SGHAT, FQNNGV. V shed 4 bases, J shed 12 bases, and the junction held 3 bases outside the gene matches. The V gene is TRBV11-2, the J gene TRBJ2-1; 13 bases line up with TRBD2. The sample taken for sequencing was peripheral blood. The TCR was taken from a woman aged 50 to 60 with COVID-19, enrolled during active disease. The CDR3 reads CASSSGLAGWQFF. The CDR3 DNA reads TGTGCCAGCAGCTCGGGACTAGCGGGATGGCAGTTCTTC.